This T cell receptor (beta chain) was found in a study of shared clonotypes between healthy human individuals (dated by TCRdb to the early 2020s). Regarding the complete study: The cohort comprised a couple of women and three men aged 18 to 49 years. Per donor, three plates each were used for CD4 naive and CD4 memory, two for CD8 naive, and one for CD8 memory. Per donor, leukapheresis produced somewhere between about 0.94 and 9 billion PBMCs. To increase sequencing depth and limit assay-specific biases, TCR repertoire library preparation and sequencing were carried out by different laboratories using diverse techniques. The study deeply sequenced blood TCR repertoires of 5 or 6 healthy adults to estimate repertoire size and the extent of clonotype sharing between individuals.

Points the paper makes about the study in general: Sampling was restricted to blood, and TCR repertoires in tissues likely differ from the TCR repertoires found in blood. Compared with non-shared clonotypes, the clonotypes found in all four sorted-subset donors had higher generation probabilities. Pairwise subsampling indicated that sequencing depth was expected to affect the degree of clonotype sharing among donors. Naive subsets generally had larger estimated clonotype richness than memory subsets. The small number of donors limited the genetic and exposure-history diversity represented. When a few donors were compared, the shared fraction of clonotypes was 5% to 6.5% for naive CD4, around 3.5% for naive CD8, 2% to 2.5% for memory CD4, and approximately 0.4% for memory CD8. Incomplete sequencing was indicated by rarefaction of sorted-subset datasets, despite the large sequencing depth.

Note on this clone: Its antigen has not been determined. It has no much larger one-base neighbor in the sample; base qualities were not kept.

Using the deep immunoSEQ assay, multiplex PCR amplified TCR CDR3 regions from genomic DNA. Extracted genomic DNA from each cell subset was distributed evenly across all wells of several immunoSEQ 96-well plates, and each plate was treated as a replicate. For sorted subsets, about 0.2 ug genomic DNA, equal to 30,000 or so T cell genomes, was loaded into each replicate PCR. The purified libraries were quantified using a Qubit 3.0 fluorometer, sized with a Bioanalyzer 2100, and then quantified again using the KAPA Library Quantification kit. A separate single-read 150-cycle Illumina NextSeq 550 flow cell was used to sequence each immunoSEQ 96-well plate. The source study handled its data this way. The immunoSEQ output contained only junctional sequences without quality scores, so filtering could not match that applied to full-length reads. Sequences were annotated with PyIR, a Python wrapper for IgBLAST v1.9, using IMGT germline references to assign V/J genes and CDR3. Reads were removed for weak V/J assignments (E-value above 1e-6), missing CDR3, stop codons, out-of-frame junctions, or ambiguous translated residues. A V3J clonotype was defined by an identical inferred V gene, J gene, and CDR3 amino acid sequence. Percentage overlap between repertoires was computed as shared unique clonotypes divided by the size of the smaller repertoire. Repertoire richness was assessed with RTK rarefaction, the Chao1 estimator, and Recon v2.1 estimates of unobserved clonotypes. Generation probabilities for all TCRbeta clonotypes obtained by the gDNA method from a handful of donors were computed using OLGA. Here the immuneACCESS table is served through TCRdb, limited to in-frame sequences with V and J called. Missing clones are a known gap in these copies; in checked studies unresolved V genes cover under half, and the rest lacks a known reason. V and J calls and clone size come straight from that table; D and trimming were deduced from the DNA. For this sample the table gives 2 million to 2.5 million clones, of which around 95% were detected only once. More than 0.1% of the sample belongs to the ten largest clones.

Healthy HIV-negative adults with no recently reported acute infections or vaccinations were included as donors. Every donor was a Caucasian adult residing in Nashville, Tennessee, USA. CD4+ T cells were enriched through magnetic negative selection, after which naive cells were positively selected on CD45RA and the remaining negative fraction served as the memory subset. Blood was collected by leukapheresis, and PBMCs were isolated by Ficoll-Histopaque density gradient centrifugation and then cryopreserved in liquid nitrogen vapor phase. Analytical flow cytometry was used to check the purity and quantity of each magnetically sorted T cell population. Genomic DNA was isolated from each sorted fraction and quantified by UV absorbance on a Nanodrop 2000c. The CDR3 sequence holds 14 residues, the cysteine and phenylalanine included. The sequence is cut down to CDR3 DNA, 42 bases in frame from base 1. The germline V gene specifies MDHEN as CDR1 and SYDVKM as CDR2. Trimming takes 2 bases from V and 0 bases from J, and the germline ends sit 7 bases apart.

The sequencing sample was made of naive CD4+ T cells sorted from blood. Read against the paper, the sample's cell subset or site label means: CD45RA+ positively selected. The sequence is built from TRBV28 and TRBJ1-2; the D gene lacks a confident call. The receptor was derived from a man aged 18-30 years in good health. The CDR3 protein is CASSLIAANYGYTF. The base sequence is TGTGCCAGCAGTTTAATCGCCGCTAACTATGGCTACACCTTC.